What follows is one T cell receptor beta chain and its context. What it recognizes is unknown. Treatment described: approximately nine-day PBMC culture with coronavirus spike peptide pools or control peptides (ViraFEST assay). The Oncomine TCR Beta short-read assay was applied to DNA of cultured CD4+ T cells. TCRdb itself ran the PCR reads through MiXCR, one entry per CDR3 protein. Among some 10,000 distinct CDR3 sequences, roughly 30% were seen once, and the ten largest hold approximately 15%. V was pared by 6 bases and J by 5 bases, with 7 bases of the junction left unmatched. The CDR3 runs 14 residues. Germline values: CDR1 SGHTA, CDR2 FQGTGA. The data were taken from a study of vaccination and CD4 T cells after COVID-19. The overall study: The post-COVID sampling time was a median about 98 days after diagnosis, ranging from 35 to 161.

General observations from the study: SARS-CoV-2-reactive clonotype medians increased from about 20 to 38, not significantly.

The sample in question was CD4+ T cells from blood, cultured in vitro, obtained after SARS-CoV-2 vaccination. The genes are TRBV7-3 and TRBJ2-7; 10 nucleotides align to TRBD1. The TCR originated in a human donor who had recovered from COVID-19. The CDR3 DNA reads as TGTGCCAGCAGTGGGACAGGGGCTTTCCACGAGCAGTACTTC. Residues: CASSGTGAFHEQYF.